This T cell receptor (beta chain) was found in a study of CD8+ T cells in alopecia areata (dated by TCRdb to about 2018). For the study in its entirety: The treated patients, all with moderate-to-severe alopecia areata, were enrolled in an open-label pilot trial of oral tofacitinib given at 5 to 10 mg twice daily. Tofacitinib was given for 6 to 18 months, followed by 6 months of follow-up off drug to assess delayed response and recurrence. Disease severity in treated patients was measured with the SALT score, which quantifies the percentage of affected scalp surface area. To study T cell clonal expansion in alopecia areata, the researchers applied high-throughput TCRbeta sequencing to both the C3H/HeJ mouse model and human patients. On the human side, TCRbeta sequencing was run on scalp tissue and on sorted CD4+ and CD8+ peripheral blood T cells from healthy controls and from alopecia areata patients with either patchy or totalis/universalis disease. Patients on tofacitinib were biopsied at baseline and after 4 and 24 weeks of treatment, and several of the patients also had a later scalp biopsy. Scalp clonality was compared across normal scalp (n=4), patchy alopecia areata scalp (n=8), and alopecia totalis/universalis scalp (n=8). The RNA source kit depended on sample type: the PAXgene miRNA kit for fixed scalp, the miRNeasy kit for PBMCs, and the RNeasy kit for mouse skin. TCRbeta CDR3 regions were amplified by immunoSEQ multiplex PCR using 35 Vbeta forward and 13 Jbeta reverse primers.

For CDR1 and CDR2, the germline V gene (reference sequence) lists GTSNPN and SVGIG. The CDR3 runs 16 amino acids, cysteine and phenylalanine included. Only CDR3 DNA remains: 48 bases, in frame from the first base. The germline V and J ends show losses of 2 bases and 0 bases respectively, and no gene match explains 6 bases of the junction. Read against the paper, the sample's time point label means: more than 3 weeks on oral tofacitinib. The treatment or condition label corresponds to: oral pan-JAK inhibitor, 5-10 mg twice daily. From alopecia areata patients, peripheral blood was collected along with lesional scalp punch biopsies. PBMCs were separated by density centrifugation and stained for CD3, CD4 and CD8, after which CD4+ and CD8+ T cells were sorted on a FACSAria. Library preparation employed the immunoSEQ multiplex PCR assay. To provide template for TCR sequencing, every sample had RNA extracted and reverse transcribed into cDNA. SuperScript III was used for first-strand cDNA synthesis, primed with a 2:1 mix of oligo-dT and random hexamers. A synthetic immune receptor repertoire was used to assess amplification bias, and residual bias was removed computationally. The authors' pipeline ran thus. Raw reads were preprocessed to remove errors, and CDR3 was defined according to IMGT conventions as the region from the conserved cysteine to phenylalanine. To get clonality, Shannon entropy was normalized by log2 of the number of productive unique TCRs and the result was subtracted from 1. Scalp TCRbeta sequences were cross-referenced with sorted blood CD4 and CD8 repertoires so that the CD4 or CD8 identity of scalp clones could be inferred. In its TCRdb copy, this immuneACCESS table keeps in-frame sequences only and misses some clones. Where compared with another copy, unresolved V genes explain less than half of these, and the others have no known cause. V and J calls and clone size are as listed in that table; D and trimming were resolved from the DNA. This sample comprises around 150,000 clones, roughly 65% of them detected only once. The ten biggest clones cover roughly 0.99% of the sample.

What the study reported, not specific to this receptor: Lesional scalp, especially in alopecia totalis/universalis, showed higher clonality and more expanded CD8+ clones than normal scalp, suggesting antigenic drive. Scalp TCR repertoire analysis is complicated because resident alphabeta T cells in normal human skin are also sequenced, whereas mouse skin is dominated by gammadelta T cells. Because the treated cohort was small and included a single nonresponder, larger studies are needed to assess links between baseline CD8+ expansion and response. During tofacitinib treatment, many expanded lesional clones stuck around in both scalp and blood, and this persistence may partly explain why relapse happens after treatment is stopped. With tofacitinib, both scalp clonality and the number of expanded CD8+ clones among the top 100 scalp clones went down significantly. Shared TCR sequences between patients were less evident than in mice, which may be partly attributable to HLA diversity in the patient population.

About this clone itself: Its antigen target is currently unknown. No base-level quality is on record; no much larger clone is a single base apart.

The clonotype comes from a human donor with alopecia areata. The chain is made from TRBV30 and TRBJ1-4, and 7 junctional nucleotides match TRBD1. Specimen: CD4+ T cells sorted from blood, collected at week 4, from a patient treated with tofacitinib. CDR3 sequence: CAWSPHRGSTNEKLFF. The nucleotides are TGTGCCTGGAGTCCTCACAGGGGTTCAACTAATGAAAAACTGTTTTTT.